This record covers a single T cell receptor (beta chain). The data originate from a study of blood T cell repertoires in COVID-19. About the study: Samples representing acute and convalescent COVID-19 were sourced from the United States, Italy and Spain. The analysed material was cDNA or gDNA that came from T cells, B-cell-depleted T cells, or PBMCs.

Per the original data handling: Reference gene primers were amplified, and this amplification served to estimate nucleated cell counts. Clones were sequenced by immunoSEQ multiplex PCR, and TCRdb holds only the in-frame ones, with some missing. V and J calls and clone size are copied from that table; D and trimming were computed from the DNA. In the table there are approximately 150,000 clones, around 90% of which are singletons. CDR3 size: 13 residues. V was pared by 6 bases and J by 4 bases, with 10 bases between. CDR1 MNHEY and CDR2 SVGEGT come from the germline V gene. The TCR comes from a woman between 45 and 60 years old with acute or convalescent COVID-19. Specimen: peripheral blood. The rearrangement uses TRBV6-2 or TRBV6-3 and TRBJ1-5; possible D gene TRBD1, 6 bases. The CDR3, as DNA: TGTGCCAGCAGCCTCGACAGGAATCAGCCCCAGCATTTT. It codes for CASSLDRNQPQHF.